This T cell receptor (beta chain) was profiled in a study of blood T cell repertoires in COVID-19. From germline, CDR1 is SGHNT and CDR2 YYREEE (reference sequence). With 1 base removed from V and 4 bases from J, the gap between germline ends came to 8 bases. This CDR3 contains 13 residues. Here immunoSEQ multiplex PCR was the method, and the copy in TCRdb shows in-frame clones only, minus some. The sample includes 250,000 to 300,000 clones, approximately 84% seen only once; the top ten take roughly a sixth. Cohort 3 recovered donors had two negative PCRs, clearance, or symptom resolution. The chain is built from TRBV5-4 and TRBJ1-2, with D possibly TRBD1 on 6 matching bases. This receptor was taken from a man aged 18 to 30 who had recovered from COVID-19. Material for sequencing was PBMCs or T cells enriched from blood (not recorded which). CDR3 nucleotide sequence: TGTGCCAGCAGCTTGCAGGGGTCCTATGGCTACACCTTC. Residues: CASSLQGSYGYTF.